The T cell receptor beta chain described here comes from a study of early T cells in non-severe SARS-CoV-2 infection. Study details: Sequencing input comprised bulk RNA from unsorted whole blood; chain pairing was not available.

The CDR3 runs to 15 residues. Germline V lookup: CDR1 MGHRA, CDR2 YSYEKL. V lost 10 bases and J lost 5; bases outside the gene matches: 9. TCRdb re-called the 5' RACE reads with MiXCR, one entry per CDR3 protein. Found here are about 70,000 distinct CDR3 sequences, more than 14% of them singletons; the top ten hold roughly 3.8%. This clonotype appeared many times. This TCR was recovered from an adult who was a healthcare worker with PCR-confirmed SARS-CoV-2 infection or an uninfected control (not recorded which). Sample: whole blood, taken at baseline. The genes are TRBV4-1 and TRBJ2-5; 14 bases are a match to TRBD2. The CDR3 nucleotides read TGCGCCACCCGGAGGGGACTAGCGGGAGATGAGACCCAGTACTTC. Translation gives CATRRGLAGDETQYF.